The text below deals with one TCR beta chain. This specimen comes from a study of blood T cell repertoires in COVID-19. Looking at the study overall: Both acute and convalescent COVID-19 samples were obtained from the United States, Italy and Spain.

Each participant's cohort was designated according to participant-reported clinical history. Authors' data handling: Amplification from reference gene primers served as the basis for estimated nucleated cell counts. The assay was immunoSEQ multiplex PCR, and TCRdb's table has in-frame clones only and misses some. V and J calls and clone size are copied from that table; D and trimming were computed from the DNA. The sample lists some 320,000 clones, more than 85% occurring once. Germline assignment: CDR1 MNHEY and CDR2 SMNVEV (reference sequence). V lost 3 bases, J lost 5 bases, and 11 bases lay in between. CDR3 length equals 14 residues.

The chain has TRBV27 and TRBJ2-1; D gene unclear. Material: PBMCs or T cells enriched from blood (not recorded which). This TCR came from a woman aged 30 to 39 who had been exposed to COVID-19. The CDR3 sequence is CASSLTEKDNEQFF. The CDR3 DNA is TGTGCCAGCAGTTTGACGGAGAAGGACAATGAGCAGTTCTTC.